These 2 T cell receptor beta chains came from one sample sequenced in a study of T cells in Graves' hyperthyroidism and ophthalmopathy. TCR beta CDR3 region amplification was performed from RNA transcripts. TCR CDR3 underwent first-round RT-PCR with the HTBI primer set. TCRdb called the multiplex PCR reads again in MiXCR, with one record for every CDR3 protein. The data hold about 270,000 distinct CDR3 sequences, with about 20% observed a single time. The specimen sequenced was blood. These receptor sequences come from a man aged 30 to 39 with Graves' ophthalmopathy.

This clonotype was picked up a small number of times. V is TRBV20-1 and J is TRBJ2-5; 8 nucleotides align to TRBD1. With 0 bases clipped from V and 3 bases from J, the junction kept 3 bases outside the gene matches. Germline V CDR1 and CDR2: DFQATT, SNEGSKA (reference sequence). The CDR3 contains 14 residues. In DNA form, the CDR3 reads TGCAGTGCTAGAGAAGGACAGGGTGAAGAGACCCAGTACTTC. Encoded protein: CSAREGQGEETQYF.

The chain links TRBV6-2 or TRBV6-3 to TRBJ2-7; D is possibly TRBD2 (7 bases). The V gene lost 5 bases and the J gene lost 4 bases, with 15 bases spanning the gap. This CDR3 region has 14 residues. Germline CDR1 reads MNHEY; CDR2 reads SVGEGT. CDR3 DNA: TGTGCCAGCAGTCCCGCCCGGGGGGCTTACGAGCAGTACTTC. Encoded protein: CASSPARGAYEQYF.